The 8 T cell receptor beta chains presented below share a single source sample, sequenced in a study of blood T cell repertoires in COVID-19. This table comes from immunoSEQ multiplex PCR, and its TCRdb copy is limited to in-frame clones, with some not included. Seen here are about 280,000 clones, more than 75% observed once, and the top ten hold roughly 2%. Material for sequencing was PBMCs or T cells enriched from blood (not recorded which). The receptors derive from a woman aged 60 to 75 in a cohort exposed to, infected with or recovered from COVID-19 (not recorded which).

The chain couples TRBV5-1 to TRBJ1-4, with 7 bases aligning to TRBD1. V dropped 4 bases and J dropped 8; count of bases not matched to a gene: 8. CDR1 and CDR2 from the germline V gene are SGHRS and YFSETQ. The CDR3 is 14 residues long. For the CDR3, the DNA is TGCGCCAGCAGCGTAACAGGGGTCCGGGAAAAACTGTTTTTT. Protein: CASSVTGVREKLFF.

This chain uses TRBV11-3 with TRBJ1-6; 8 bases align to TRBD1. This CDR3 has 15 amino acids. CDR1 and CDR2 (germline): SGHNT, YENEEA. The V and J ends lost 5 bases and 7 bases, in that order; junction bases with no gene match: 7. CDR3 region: CASSRWDRRNSPLHF. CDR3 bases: TGTGCCAGCAGCCGTTGGGACAGGCGAAATTCACCCCTCCACTTT.

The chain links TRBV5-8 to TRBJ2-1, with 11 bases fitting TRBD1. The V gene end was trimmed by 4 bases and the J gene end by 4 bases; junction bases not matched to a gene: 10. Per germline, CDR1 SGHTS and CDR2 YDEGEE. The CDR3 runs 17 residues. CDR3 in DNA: TGTGCCAGCAGCCCTCCGGGGACAGGGGGTTCTTACAATGAGCAGTTCTTC. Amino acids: CASSPPGTGGSYNEQFF.

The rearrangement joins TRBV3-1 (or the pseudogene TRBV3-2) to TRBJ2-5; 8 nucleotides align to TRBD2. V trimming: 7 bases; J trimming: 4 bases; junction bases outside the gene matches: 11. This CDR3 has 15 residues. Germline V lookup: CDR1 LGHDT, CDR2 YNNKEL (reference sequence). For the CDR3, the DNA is TGTGCCAGCACCTCGGGGGGGGGCCGACGAGAGACCCAGTACTTC. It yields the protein CASTSGGGRRETQYF.

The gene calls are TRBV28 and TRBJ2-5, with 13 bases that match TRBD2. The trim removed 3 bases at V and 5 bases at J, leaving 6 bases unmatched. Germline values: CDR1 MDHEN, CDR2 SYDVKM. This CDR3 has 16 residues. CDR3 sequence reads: CASSLPRTSGSETQYF. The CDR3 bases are TGTGCCAGCAGTTTGCCCCGGACTAGCGGGAGCGAGACCCAGTACTTC.

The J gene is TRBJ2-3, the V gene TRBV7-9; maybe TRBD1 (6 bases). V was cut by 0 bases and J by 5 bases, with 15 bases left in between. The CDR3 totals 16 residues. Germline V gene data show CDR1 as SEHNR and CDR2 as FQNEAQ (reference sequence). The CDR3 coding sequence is TGTGCCAGCAGCTTAGCGACAGGTGGAGGACAAGATACGCAGTATTTT. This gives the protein CASSLATGGGQDTQYF.

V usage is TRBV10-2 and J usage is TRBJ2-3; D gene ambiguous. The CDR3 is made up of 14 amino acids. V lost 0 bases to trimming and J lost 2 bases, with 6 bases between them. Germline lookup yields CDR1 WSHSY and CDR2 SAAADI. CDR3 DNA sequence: TGCGCCAGCAGTGAGTCCAGATACACAGATACGCAGTATTTT. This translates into CASSESRYTDTQYF.

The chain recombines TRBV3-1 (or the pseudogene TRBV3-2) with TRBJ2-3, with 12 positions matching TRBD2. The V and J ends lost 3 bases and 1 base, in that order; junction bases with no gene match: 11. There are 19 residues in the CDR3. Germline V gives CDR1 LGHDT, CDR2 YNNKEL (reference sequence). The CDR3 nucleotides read TGTGCCAGCAGCCACCCCCGACTAGCGGGAGTTTCGGGCACAGATACGCAGTATTTT. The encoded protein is CASSHPRLAGVSGTDTQYF.